Here is one T cell receptor (beta chain) with its context. These data come from a study of blood T cell repertoires in COVID-19. As for the study in general: Nucleic acid was either cDNA or gDNA, and it came from T cells, B-cell-depleted T cells, or PBMCs.

TCRdb keeps only in-frame clones here, not all; method: immunoSEQ multiplex PCR. This table holds about 230,000 clones, over 65% found once. V was clipped by 6 bases and J by 5 bases; unmatched bases: 7. This CDR3 is built from 16 residues. From germline, CDR1 is SNHLY and CDR2 FYNNEI. The sample comprised peripheral blood. This TCR derives from a woman in her sixties or seventies with active or convalescent COVID-19. The rearrangement uses TRBV2 and TRBJ2-1, with TRBD2 matching 13 bases. CDR3 sequence: CASRGLAGVVNNEQFF. In DNA form, the CDR3 reads TGTGCCAGCAGAGGACTAGCGGGAGTGGTGAACAATGAGCAGTTCTTC.